Shown below are 6 T cell receptor beta chains from a single sample sequenced in a study of T cell responses to AZD1222 COVID-19 vaccine. The method was immunoSEQ multiplex PCR; TCRdb's version includes in-frame clones alone and lacks a portion of them. The data show about 110,000 clones, with less than 95% seen just once and less than 9.5% held by the top ten. The specimen comprised peripheral blood, sampled 28 days after the second AZD1222 dose. The receptors were sampled from an adult who received the AZD1222 COVID-19 vaccine.

The chain has TRBV7-9 and TRBJ2-3, with TRBD2 identical over 8 bases. The V and J ends lost 1 base and 4 bases, in that order; junction bases with no gene match: 10. CDR1 is SEHNR and CDR2 is FQNEAQ in the germline V gene (reference sequence). The CDR3 sequence is 17 residues long. The CDR3, as DNA: TGTGCCAGCAGCTTAGTCTCCGGGACTAGAACCCCAGATACGCAGTATTTT. Translation gives CASSLVSGTRTPDTQYF.

This clone was counted between two and nine times. The chain uses TRBV2 and TRBJ2-1; D may be TRBD1 or TRBD2 (6 bases each). V was trimmed by 3 bases and J by 3 bases, leaving 12 bases between them. The CDR3 runs 15 residues. Germline assignment: CDR1 SNHLY and CDR2 FYNNEI. CDR3: CASSEGGRRYNEQFF. The CDR3 DNA is TGTGCCAGCAGTGAGGGGGGCCGACGCTACAATGAGCAGTTCTTC. The full variable domain, in which reference TRBV2 and TRBJ2-1 provide the parts outside the CDR3, is EPEVTQTPSHQVTQMGQEVILRCVPISNHLYFYWYRQILGQKVEFLVSFYNNEISEKSEIFDDQFSVERPDGSNFTLKIRSTKLEDSAMYFCASSEGGRRYNEQFFGPGTRLTVL.

The J gene is TRBJ1-1, the V gene TRBV12-3 or TRBV12-4; D is unresolved. V was shortened by 3 bases and J by 2 bases, with 7 bases between the two germline ends. The CDR3 runs 13 residues. The CDR3 reads CASSLMINTEAFF. CDR3 DNA sequence: TGTGCCAGCAGTTTGATGATAAACACTGAAGCTTTCTTT.

This rearrangement joins TRBV1 to TRBJ2-7; the table's D call, TRBD1, has no DNA check behind it. TRBV1 is deemed a pseudogene. The CDR3 is made up of 12 amino acids. CDR3 amino acids: CTSSRQFYEQYF. DNA for the CDR3: TGCACCAGCAGTCGACAGTTTTACGAGCAGTACTTC.

This chain joins TRBV3-1 (or the pseudogene TRBV3-2) and TRBJ2-7; D gene uncertain. The V and J ends lost 1 base and 1 base respectively, with 8 bases between them. Looked up from germline, CDR1 is LGHDT and CDR2 is YNNKEL (reference sequence). The CDR3 runs to 14 residues. CDR3 coding DNA: TGTGCCAGCAGCCAAGGGCGCCAGTCCTACGAGCAGTACTTC. It yields the protein CASSQGRQSYEQYF.

The V and J genes are TRBV7-2 and TRBJ1-5, with a possible D match to TRBD1 (6 bases). Germline V CDR1 and CDR2: SGHTA, FQGNSA. The V gene lost 4 bases and the J gene lost 5 bases, with 9 bases spanning the gap. This CDR3 contains 13 residues. The CDR3 DNA sequence: TGTGCCAGCAGCTCACAGGGCGATCAGCCCCAGCATTTT. Translation gives CASSSQGDQPQHF.